This note documents a single T cell receptor beta chain sequence. The data are from a study of blood T cell repertoires in COVID-19. Looking at the study overall: Sources were T cells, B-cell-depleted T cells, or PBMCs; the material itself was cDNA or gDNA.

Generated by immunoSEQ multiplex PCR, the TCRdb table keeps only in-frame clones and is missing some. The sample consists of around 370,000 clones, about 90% of them appearing once. The CDR3 is made up of 16 amino acids. The V and J ends lost 0 bases and 0 bases, in that order; junction bases with no gene match: 2. The V gene's germline CDR1 is SGHKS and CDR2 YYEKEE (reference sequence). The clonotype was recovered from a man younger than 35 with active or convalescent COVID-19. The sample taken for sequencing was peripheral blood. The gene calls are TRBV5-5 and TRBJ1-4, with TRBD1 matching over 7 bases. DNA of the CDR3: TGTGCCAGCAGCTTGGCCGGGACAGCAACTAATGAAAAACTGTTTTTT. Translated, it gives CASSLAGTATNEKLFF.